This T cell receptor (beta chain) was sequenced for a study of T cells in women clearing cervical HPV infection. Study details: For cases, blood was sampled a median approximately 150 days after lesion detection, interquartile range roughly 80 to 230 days.

Concerning this clone itself: The read ends 3 residues shy of where the CDR3 ends; the end is completed using the germline J gene.

There are 13 residues in the CDR3. Germline CDR1 SGHTA, CDR2 FQGNSA. immunoSEQ multiplex PCR used an average of roughly 1,100 ng genomic DNA. Only in-frame clones appear in the TCRdb table, and some are missing; sequencing was by immunoSEQ multiplex PCR. In all, the sample yields some 20,000 clones. The V call is TRBV7-2, the J call TRBJ1-2; 7 bases match TRBD1. This TCR was sampled from a woman aged 18-70 years with a cervical HPV16 infection that either progressed to CIN3+ or cleared (not recorded which). Specimen: blood buffy coat. CDR3 sequence: CASSANRGESYTF. CDR3 bases read: TGTGCCAGCAGCGCCAACAGGGGAGAGAGC.